Listed here are 24 T cell receptor beta chains from one sample, sequenced in a study of blood T cell repertoires in COVID-19. Clones were sequenced by immunoSEQ multiplex PCR, and TCRdb holds only the in-frame ones, with some missing. The data hold around 100,000 clones, with 80% to 90% observed a single time. The sample comprised PBMCs or T cells enriched from blood (not recorded which). Receptor source: a woman in her forties or fifties who had recovered from COVID-19.

This clone came up a few times. J is TRBJ1-2 and V is TRBV27, with 7 bases that match TRBD1. This CDR3 has 15 amino acids. The germline gives CDR1 MNHEY, CDR2 SMNVEV (reference sequence). V was pared by 5 bases and J by 3 bases, with 9 bases of the junction left unmatched. CDR3 loop: CASSPTGLHYYGYTF. The CDR3, as DNA: TGTGCCAGCAGTCCGACAGGGTTACACTACTATGGCTACACCTTC.

This clone was detected once. The rearrangement links TRBV19 to TRBJ2-3; 14 bases align to TRBD2. Germline loops: CDR1 LNHDA, CDR2 SQIVND (reference sequence). The junction had 6 bases not matched to a gene; V was cut back by 4 bases and J by 6 bases. The CDR3 runs to 16 residues. CDR3 coding DNA: TGTGCCAGTAGTACGACTAGCGGGGGGGCAGGCGATACGCAGTATTTT. Its protein product is CASSTTSGGAGDTQYF.

This chain links TRBV9 with TRBJ1-3, with D perhaps TRBD1 (5 bases). The CDR3 is made up of 15 amino acids. The V gene's germline CDR1 is SGDLS and CDR2 YYNGEE. The germline V and J ends were trimmed by 2 bases and 0 bases, with 9 bases remaining between them. The CDR3 bases are TGTGCCAGCAGCGTCGACAGCGACTCTGGAAACACCATATATTTT. It encodes CASSVDSDSGNTIYF. The full variable domain, its missing parts supplied by reference TRBV9 and TRBJ1-3, is DSGVTQTPKHLITATGQRVTLRCSPRSGDLSVYWYQQSLDQGLQFLIQYYNGEERAKGNILERFSAQQFPDLHSELNLSSLELGDSALYFCASSVDSDSGNTIYFGEGSWLTVV.

The chain uses TRBV7-8 and TRBJ1-2; 8 bases match TRBD1. The V gene's germline CDR1 is SGHVS and CDR2 FQNEAQ. The length of the CDR3 is 16 residues. With V trimmed by 5 bases and J by 3 bases, 11 bases remained unmatched. The CDR3 loop reads CASSPGTGRTYYGYTF. The CDR3 DNA is TGTGCCAGCAGCCCAGGGACAGGCCGGACTTACTATGGCTACACCTTC.

The genes are TRBV7-9 and TRBJ1-1; TRBD1 matches 8 bases. The length of the CDR3 is 16 residues. The germline V gene has CDR1 SEHNR and CDR2 FQNEAQ (reference sequence). V lost 7 bases and J lost 2; bases outside the gene matches: 12. CDR3 region: CASTPIPTGENTEAFF. The DNA of the CDR3 is TGTGCCAGCACCCCAATACCGACAGGGGAAAACACTGAAGCTTTCTTT.

This chain connects TRBV5-1 to TRBJ2-2; TRBD1 matches at 9 bases. The CDR3 spans 16 residues. The J segment lost 6 bases and the V segment lost 0 bases, leaving 6 bases of the junction unmatched. Germline V gives CDR1 SGHRS, CDR2 YFSETQ. CDR3 sequence reads: CASSLGTGAKAGELFF. CDR3 nucleotide sequence: TGCGCCAGCAGCTTGGGGACAGGGGCGAAGGCCGGGGAGCTGTTTTTT.

J is TRBJ1-1 and V is TRBV9; TRBD1 might be the D (6 bases). The CDR3 sequence is 13 residues long. CDR1 is SGDLS and CDR2 is YYNGEE in the germline V gene. V gave up 3 bases and J gave up 11 bases, with 17 bases separating them. The CDR3 sequence: CASSAVGARGAFF. The CDR3 DNA follows: TGTGCCAGCAGCGCCGTGGGGGCGAGAGGGGCTTTCTTT.

The CDR3 bases are TGTGCCTGGAGCCTCAGGGCCCTCGGAGAAAAACTGTTTTTT. Protein product: CAWSLRALGEKLFF. The chain recombines TRBV30 with TRBJ1-4; TRBD1 might be the D (5 bases). The CDR3 is 14 amino acids. The ends were cut back, 3 bases at V and 8 bases at J, with 16 bases in the middle. Germline-derived CDR1 and CDR2 are GTSNPN and SVGIG (reference sequence).

The chain combines TRBV29-1 with TRBJ1-1; D is uncertain. This CDR3 contains 15 residues. Trimming pared 4 bases from V and 0 bases from J, leaving 15 bases between. Per germline, CDR1 SQVTM and CDR2 ANQGSEA. The chain's CDR3 is CSVGQVGVMNTEAFF. The CDR3, as DNA: TGCAGCGTTGGCCAGGTCGGGGTTATGAACACTGAAGCTTTCTTT.

This clone was recorded a few times. The chain carries TRBV2 and TRBJ2-5; TRBD2 is a possible D gene (6 bases). This CDR3 region has 14 residues. Trimming removed 7 bases at V and 3 bases at J, with 15 bases between. Germline CDR1 is SNHLY and CDR2 is FYNNEI. The CDR3 DNA reads TGTGCCAGCATCCGGGGGAATTACGAAGAGACCCAGTACTTC. Protein product: CASIRGNYEETQYF.

The chain recombines TRBV30 with TRBJ1-1, with D perhaps TRBD1 (6 bases). The V end was cut by 3 bases, the J end by 3 bases, with 11 bases between. The CDR3 has 13 residues. CDR1 GTSNPN and CDR2 SVGIG come from the germline V gene (reference sequence). CDR3 in DNA: TGTGCCTGGAGGGACAGATCTGACACTGAAGCTTTCTTT. Protein: CAWRDRSDTEAFF.

The CDR3 region has the DNA TGTGCCAGCAGCAACACCTTAACGCTAGCCAAAAACATTCAGTACTTC. It is translated as CASSNTLTLAKNIQYF. The V call is TRBV9, the J call TRBJ2-4; D gene uncertain. From germline, CDR1 is SGDLS and CDR2 YYNGEE. V was pared by 4 bases and J by 0 bases, with 14 bases between. The CDR3 is 16 residues long.

This chain joins TRBV30 and TRBJ1-5, with D possibly being TRBD1 (6 bases). The CDR3 spans 16 residues. V lost 2 bases and J lost 0, with 14 bases in between. Looked up from germline, CDR1 is GTSNPN and CDR2 is SVGIG (reference sequence). The CDR3: CAWSPRTAYSNQPQHF. The DNA for the CDR3 is TGTGCCTGGAGTCCCCGGACAGCATATAGCAATCAGCCCCAGCATTTT. The variable domain in full, with the rest retrieved from reference TRBV30 and TRBJ1-5, is SQTIHQWPATLVQPVGSPLSLECTVEGTSNPNLYWYRQAAGRGLQLLFYSVGIGQISSEVPQNLSASRPQDRQFILSSKKLLLSDSGFYLCAWSPRTAYSNQPQHFGDGTRLSIL.

DNA of the CDR3: TGCAGCGTTGTAAGGACAGGGAGAACTGAAGCTTTCTTT. This codes for CSVVRTGRTEAFF. The V and J genes are TRBV29-1 and TRBJ1-1, with TRBD1 identical over 8 bases. The germline V gene has CDR1 SQVTM and CDR2 ANQGSEA. The CDR3 is 13 residues long. V lost 4 bases to trimming and J lost 5 bases; unmatched junction nucleotides: 6.

Only one count was recorded for this clone. This chain uses TRBV11-1 with TRBJ2-1; the D gene is possibly TRBD1 (6 bases). CDR1 and CDR2 (germline): SGHAT, FQDESV (reference sequence). The CDR3 covers 12 residues. V lost 4 bases and J 10 bases, leaving 11 bases between the germline ends. CDR3 in amino acids: CASSSNQGEQFF. CDR3 DNA: TGTGCCAGCAGCTCCAACCAGGGGGAGCAGTTCTTC. The whole variable domain, remainder taken from reference TRBV11-1 and TRBJ2-1, is EAEVAQSPRYKITEKSQAVAFWCDPISGHATLYWYRQILGQGPELLVQFQDESVVDDSQLPKDRFSAERLKGVDSTLKIQPAELGDSAMYLCASSSNQGEQFFGPGTRLTVL.

V is TRBV5-5 and J is TRBJ2-7, with 8 bases that match TRBD1. The CDR3 extends over 15 amino acids. In germline, CDR1 is SGHKS, CDR2 YYEKEE (reference sequence). The V segment lost 0 bases and the J segment 3 bases; nucleotides outside the gene matches: 5. The DNA for the CDR3 is TGTGCCAGCAGCTTGGAGGACAGGGCAGACTACGAGCAGTACTTC. Translation gives CASSLEDRADYEQYF. Full variable domain (rest looked up from reference TRBV5-5 and TRBJ2-7): DAGVTQSPTHLIKTRGQQVTLRCSPISGHKSVSWYQQVLGQGPQFIFQYYEKEERGRGNFPDRFSARQFPNYSSELNVNALLLGDSALYLCASSLEDRADYEQYFGPGTRLTVT.

This chain connects TRBV6-2 or TRBV6-3 to TRBJ2-3, with a tentative D call TRBD2 (6 bases). Looked up from germline, CDR1 is MNHEY and CDR2 is SVGEGT. Trimming stripped 0 bases from V and 5 bases from J, with 6 bases between. The CDR3 contains 13 residues. CDR3 nucleotide sequence: TGTGCCAGCAGTTACTCCGGGGGAGATACGCAGTATTTT. It encodes CASSYSGGDTQYF.

Only a few counts were recorded for this clone. CDR3 residues: CASSPRTGYYGYTF. The DNA for the CDR3 is TGCGCCAGCAGTCCCCGGACAGGCTACTATGGCTACACCTTC. This sequence joins TRBV10-2 and TRBJ1-2; TRBD1 aligns across 7 bases. CDR3 length: 14 amino acids. The V segment lost 5 bases and the J segment 3 bases; nucleotides outside the gene matches: 6. Germline V gives CDR1 WSHSY, CDR2 SAAADI.

This clone has just one count. The chain combines TRBV2 with TRBJ2-1, with 12 nucleotides matching TRBD2. Germline V CDR1 and CDR2: SNHLY, FYNNEI. The CDR3 extends over 16 amino acids. V shed 6 bases, J shed 2 bases, and the junction held 5 bases outside the gene matches. The CDR3 DNA sequence: TGTGCCAGCAGAAGAGCTAGCGGGGGGGCCTACAATGAGCAGTTCTTC. Protein sequence: CASRRASGGAYNEQFF.

The chain links TRBV28 to TRBJ2-1, with D possibly being TRBD2 (5 bases). Trimming took off 4 bases at V and 5 bases at J, with 15 bases between the two ends. Per the germline V gene, CDR1 is MDHEN and CDR2 is SYDVKM. CDR3 length equals 15 residues. This CDR3 reads CASSSGLLRNNEQFF. Written as DNA, the CDR3 is TGTGCCAGCAGTTCAGGACTTCTCAGGAACAATGAGCAGTTCTTC.

This clone was picked up a small number of times. V usage is TRBV7-9 and J usage is TRBJ1-6, with unresolved D. Trimming took 3 bases from V and 5 from J, leaving 8 bases between them. This CDR3 is 14 amino acids long. CDR1 and CDR2 from the germline V gene are SEHNR and FQNEAQ (reference sequence). The CDR3 loop is CASSFPGDNSPLHF. The CDR3 nucleotides read TGTGCCAGCAGCTTTCCAGGTGATAATTCACCCCTCCACTTT.

V usage is TRBV9 and J usage is TRBJ2-6, with TRBD1 matching 7 bases. Germline V gives CDR1 SGDLS, CDR2 YYNGEE. V dropped 3 bases and J dropped 1; count of bases not matched to a gene: 13. CDR3 size: 19 residues. The CDR3 spells CASSATGADLKSGANVLTF. The CDR3 region has the DNA TGTGCCAGCAGCGCAACAGGGGCAGACCTTAAATCTGGGGCCAACGTCCTGACTTTC.

This clone appeared once. V gene TRBV5-1 combines with J gene TRBJ2-1; 7 positions match TRBD2. V was pared by 2 bases and J by 8 bases, with 16 bases of the junction left unmatched. Germline-derived CDR1 and CDR2 are SGHRS and YFSETQ. The CDR3 has 17 amino acids. CDR3: CASSFPPWGGHTDEQFF. CDR3 DNA sequence: TGCGCCAGCAGCTTTCCCCCCTGGGGAGGGCACACGGATGAGCAGTTCTTC. The full variable domain, completed using reference TRBV5-1 and TRBJ2-1, is KAGVTQTPRYLIKTRGQQVTLSCSPISGHRSVSWYQQTPGQGLQFLFEYFSETQRNKGNFPGRFSGRQFSNSRSEMNVSTLELGDSALYLCASSFPPWGGHTDEQFFGPGTRLTVL.

The chain joins TRBV28 to TRBJ2-5; 10 bases line up with TRBD1. The V and J ends lost 7 bases and 5 bases, in that order; junction bases with no gene match: 7. Germline CDR1 reads MDHEN; CDR2 reads SYDVKM. CDR3 length: 14 amino acids. The CDR3 region has the DNA TGTGCCAGCAAATCCGGGACAGGGGTCGAGACCCAGTACTTC. Its protein is CASKSGTGVETQYF.